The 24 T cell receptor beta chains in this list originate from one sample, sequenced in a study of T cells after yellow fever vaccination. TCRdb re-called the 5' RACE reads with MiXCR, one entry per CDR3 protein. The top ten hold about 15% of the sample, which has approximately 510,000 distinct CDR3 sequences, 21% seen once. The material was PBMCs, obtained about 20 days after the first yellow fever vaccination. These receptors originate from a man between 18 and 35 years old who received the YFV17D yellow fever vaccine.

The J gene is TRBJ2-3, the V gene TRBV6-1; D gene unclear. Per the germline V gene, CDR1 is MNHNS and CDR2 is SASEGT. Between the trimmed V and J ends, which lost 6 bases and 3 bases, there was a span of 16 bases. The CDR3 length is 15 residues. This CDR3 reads CASSRWNRDTDTQYF. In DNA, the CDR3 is TGTGCCAGCAGCCGTTGGAACAGAGATACAGATACGCAGTATTTT.

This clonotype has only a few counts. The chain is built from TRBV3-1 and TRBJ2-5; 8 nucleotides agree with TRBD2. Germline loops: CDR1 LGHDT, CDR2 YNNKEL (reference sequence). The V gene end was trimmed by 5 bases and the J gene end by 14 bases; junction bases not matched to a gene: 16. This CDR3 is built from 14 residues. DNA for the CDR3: TGTGCCAGCAGCTCAAGTGAGCGACCGGGACTAGTATACTTC. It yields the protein CASSSSERPGLVYF.

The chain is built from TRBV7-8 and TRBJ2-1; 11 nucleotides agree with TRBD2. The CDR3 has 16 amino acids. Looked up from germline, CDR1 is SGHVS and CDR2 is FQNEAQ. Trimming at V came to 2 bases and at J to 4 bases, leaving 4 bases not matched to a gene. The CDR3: CASSLLGLADYNEQFF. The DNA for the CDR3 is TGTGCCAGCAGCTTATTGGGACTAGCGGATTACAATGAGCAGTTCTTC. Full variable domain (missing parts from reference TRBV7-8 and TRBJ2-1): GAGVSQSPRYKVAKRGQDVALRCDPISGHVSLFWYQQALGQGPEFLTYFQNEAQLDKSGLPSDRFFAERPEGSVSTLKIQRTQQEDSAVYLCASSLLGLADYNEQFFGPGTRLTVL.

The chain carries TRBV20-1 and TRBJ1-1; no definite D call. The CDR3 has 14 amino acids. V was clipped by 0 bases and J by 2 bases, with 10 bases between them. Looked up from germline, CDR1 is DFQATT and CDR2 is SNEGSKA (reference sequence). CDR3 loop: CSARDPGTNTEAFF. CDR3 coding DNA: TGCAGTGCTAGAGATCCGGGAACAAACACTGAAGCTTTCTTT.

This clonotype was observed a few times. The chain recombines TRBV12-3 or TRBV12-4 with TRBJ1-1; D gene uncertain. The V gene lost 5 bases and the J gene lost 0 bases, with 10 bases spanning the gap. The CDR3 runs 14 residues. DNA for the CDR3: TGTGCCAGCAGTCCCTTTTTATTGAACACTGAAGCTTTCTTT. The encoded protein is CASSPFLLNTEAFF.

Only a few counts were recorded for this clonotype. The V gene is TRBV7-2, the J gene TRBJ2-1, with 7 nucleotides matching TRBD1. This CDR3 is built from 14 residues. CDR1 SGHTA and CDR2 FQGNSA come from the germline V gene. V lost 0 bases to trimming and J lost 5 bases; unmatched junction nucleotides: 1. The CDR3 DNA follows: TGTGCCAGCAGCTTAGCGACAGGGCACAATGAGCAGTTCTTC. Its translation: CASSLATGHNEQFF.

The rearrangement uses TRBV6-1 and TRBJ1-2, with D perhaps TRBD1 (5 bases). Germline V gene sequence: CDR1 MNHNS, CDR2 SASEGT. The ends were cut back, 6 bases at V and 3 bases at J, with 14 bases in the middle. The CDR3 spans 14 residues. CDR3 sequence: CASRQNTGDYGYTF. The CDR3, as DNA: TGTGCCAGCAGACAAAACACAGGCGACTATGGCTACACCTTC.

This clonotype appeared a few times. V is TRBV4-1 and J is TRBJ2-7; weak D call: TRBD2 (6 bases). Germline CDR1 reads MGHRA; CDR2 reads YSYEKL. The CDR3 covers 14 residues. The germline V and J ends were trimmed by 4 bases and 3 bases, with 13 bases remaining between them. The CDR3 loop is CASSPSGTYYEQYF. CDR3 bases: TGCGCCAGCAGCCCCTCCGGGACTTACTACGAGCAGTACTTC.

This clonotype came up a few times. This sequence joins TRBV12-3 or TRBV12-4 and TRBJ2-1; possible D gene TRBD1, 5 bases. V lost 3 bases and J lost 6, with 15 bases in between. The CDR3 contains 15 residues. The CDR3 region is CASSFPGQVSNEQFF. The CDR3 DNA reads TGTGCCAGCAGTTTCCCCGGACAAGTGAGCAATGAGCAGTTCTTC.

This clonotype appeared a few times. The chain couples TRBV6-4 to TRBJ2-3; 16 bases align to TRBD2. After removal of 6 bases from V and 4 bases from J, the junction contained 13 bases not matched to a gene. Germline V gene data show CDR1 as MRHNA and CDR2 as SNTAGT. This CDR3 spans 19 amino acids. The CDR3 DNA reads TGTGCCAGCAGCGACCCGGGACTAGCGGGGGGGGCGGTCCCAGATACGCAGTATTTT. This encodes CASSDPGLAGGAVPDTQYF.

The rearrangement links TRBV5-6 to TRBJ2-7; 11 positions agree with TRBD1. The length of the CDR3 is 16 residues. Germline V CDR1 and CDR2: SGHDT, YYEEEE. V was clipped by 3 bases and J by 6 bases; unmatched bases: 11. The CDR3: CASSSALGTGGGEQYV. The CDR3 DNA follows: TGTGCCAGCAGCTCTGCTCTTGGGACAGGGGGTGGCGAGCAGTACGTC.

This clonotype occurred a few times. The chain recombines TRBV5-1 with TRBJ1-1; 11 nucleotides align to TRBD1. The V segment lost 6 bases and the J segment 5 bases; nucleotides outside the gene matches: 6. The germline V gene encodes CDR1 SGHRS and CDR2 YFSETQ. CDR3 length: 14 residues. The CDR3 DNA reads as TGCGCCAGCACGGACAGGGGGCTGGGTACTGAAGCTTTCTTT. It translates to CASTDRGLGTEAFF.

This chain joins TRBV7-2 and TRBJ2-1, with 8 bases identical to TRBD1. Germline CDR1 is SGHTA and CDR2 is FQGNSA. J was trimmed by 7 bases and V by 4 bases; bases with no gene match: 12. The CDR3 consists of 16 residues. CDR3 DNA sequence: TGTGCCAGCAGCTCGCAGGCACAGGGGGGCCGGAATGAGCAGTTCTTC. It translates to CASSSQAQGGRNEQFF.

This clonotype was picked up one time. CDR3 sequence (DNA): TGTGCCAGCAGCTCCCTAGACAGGGTTAATGAAAAACTGTTTTTT. Its translation: CASSSLDRVNEKLFF. The gene calls are TRBV7-2 and TRBJ1-4; 7 bases are a match to TRBD1. Germline trimming cut 4 bases from V and 4 bases from J; bases unmatched to any gene: 6. This CDR3 region has 15 residues. In germline, CDR1 is SGHTA, CDR2 FQGNSA.

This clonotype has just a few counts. CDR3 protein: CSASLRSGYTF. CDR3 in DNA: TGCAGTGCTAGTCTTCGGTCTGGCTACACCTTC. The rearrangement joins TRBV20-1 to TRBJ1-2; D unclear. Trimming took 3 bases from V and 7 from J, leaving 9 bases between them. The CDR3 length is 11 residues. Germline CDR1 DFQATT, CDR2 SNEGSKA (reference sequence).

The CDR3 loop reads CAISLGQGTTNEKLFF. CDR3 coding DNA: TGTGCCATCAGCTTAGGACAGGGGACCACTAATGAAAAACTGTTTTTT. J is TRBJ1-4 and V is TRBV10-3; 9 bases are shared with TRBD1. There are 16 residues in the CDR3. The V segment lost 6 bases and the J segment 2 bases; nucleotides outside the gene matches: 7. Per the germline V gene, CDR1 is ENHRY and CDR2 is SYGVKD.

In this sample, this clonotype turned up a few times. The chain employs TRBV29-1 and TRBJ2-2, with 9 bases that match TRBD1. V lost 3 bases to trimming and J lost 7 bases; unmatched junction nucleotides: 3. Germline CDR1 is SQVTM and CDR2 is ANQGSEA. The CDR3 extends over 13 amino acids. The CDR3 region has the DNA TGCAGCGTTGAGGACAGGGGAAGCGGGGAGCTGTTTTTT. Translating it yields CSVEDRGSGELFF.

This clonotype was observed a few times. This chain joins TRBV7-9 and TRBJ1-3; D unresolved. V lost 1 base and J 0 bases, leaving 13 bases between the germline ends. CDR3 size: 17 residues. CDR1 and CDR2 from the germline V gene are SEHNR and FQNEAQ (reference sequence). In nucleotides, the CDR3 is TGTGCCAGCAGCTTAGGGGCAGGAGCCGTCTCTGGAAACACCATATATTTT. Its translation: CASSLGAGAVSGNTIYF.

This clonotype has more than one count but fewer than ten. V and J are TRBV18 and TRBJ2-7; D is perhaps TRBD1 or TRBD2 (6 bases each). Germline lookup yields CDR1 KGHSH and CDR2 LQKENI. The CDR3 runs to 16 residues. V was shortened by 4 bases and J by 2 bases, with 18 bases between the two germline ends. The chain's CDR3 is CASSRAGHRNTYEQYF. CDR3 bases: TGTGCCAGCTCACGGGCGGGACACAGAAATACCTACGAGCAGTACTTC.

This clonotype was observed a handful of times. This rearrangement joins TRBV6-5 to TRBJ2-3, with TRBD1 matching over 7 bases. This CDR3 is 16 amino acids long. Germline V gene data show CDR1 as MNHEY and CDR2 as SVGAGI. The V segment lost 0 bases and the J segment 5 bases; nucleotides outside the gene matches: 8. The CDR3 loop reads CASSYSKGTAQDTQYF. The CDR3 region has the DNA TGTGCCAGCAGTTACTCGAAGGGGACAGCACAAGATACGCAGTATTTT.

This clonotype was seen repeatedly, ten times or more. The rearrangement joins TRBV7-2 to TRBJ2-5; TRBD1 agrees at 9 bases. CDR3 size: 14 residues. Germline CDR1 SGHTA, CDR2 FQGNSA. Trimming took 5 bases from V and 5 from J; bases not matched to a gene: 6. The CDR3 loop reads CASSANRGQETQYF. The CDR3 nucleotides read TGTGCCAGCAGCGCAAACAGGGGGCAGGAGACCCAGTACTTC.

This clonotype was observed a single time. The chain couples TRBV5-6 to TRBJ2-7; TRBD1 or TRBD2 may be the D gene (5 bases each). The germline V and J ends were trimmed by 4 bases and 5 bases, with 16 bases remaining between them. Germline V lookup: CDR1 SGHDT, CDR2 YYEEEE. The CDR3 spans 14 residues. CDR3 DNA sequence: TGTGCCAGCAGCCCTTTCCCCAGGGACGACGAGCAGTACGTC. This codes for CASSPFPRDDEQYV.

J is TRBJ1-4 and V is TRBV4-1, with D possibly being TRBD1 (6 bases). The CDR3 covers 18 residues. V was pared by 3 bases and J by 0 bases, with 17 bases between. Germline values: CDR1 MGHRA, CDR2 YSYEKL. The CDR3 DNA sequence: TGCGCCAGCAGCCACCTCCCGGGGGGGCCCGCAACTAATGAAAAACTGTTTTTT. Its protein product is CASSHLPGGPATNEKLFF.

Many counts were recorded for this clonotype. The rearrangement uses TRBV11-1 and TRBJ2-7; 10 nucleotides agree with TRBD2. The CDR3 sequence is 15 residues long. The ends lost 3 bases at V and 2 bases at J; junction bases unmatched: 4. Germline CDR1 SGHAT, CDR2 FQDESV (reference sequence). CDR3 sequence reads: CASSLLSGGAYEQYF. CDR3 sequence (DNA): TGTGCCAGCAGCTTGTTGAGCGGGGGGGCCTACGAGCAGTACTTC.